These 11 T cell receptor beta chains were sequenced from one sample in a study of response to subunit inactivated influenza vaccine. Using its own MiXCR run on the RT-PCR reads, TCRdb lists one record per CDR3 protein. The table includes more than 700,000 distinct CDR3 sequences, 21% detected once. This sample comprised PBMCs from blood, obtained about 5 days after vaccination. These receptors all come from a man aged 50 to 60 who received an inactivated influenza vaccine.

The rearrangement uses TRBV12-3 or TRBV12-4 and TRBJ2-6; D unclear. The CDR3 loop spans 15 amino acids. V lost 5 bases and J lost 1, with 9 bases in between. The CDR3 is CASSQRNSGANVLTF. The CDR3 DNA sequence: TGTGCCAGCAGTCAAAGGAATTCTGGGGCCAACGTCCTGACTTTC.

The V and J genes are TRBV5-6 and TRBJ2-2, with TRBD1 identical over 8 bases. Trimming cost V 3 bases and J 7 bases; bases outside gene matches: 5. The germline V gene has CDR1 SGHDT and CDR2 YYEEEE. This CDR3 is built from 14 residues. CDR3 bases: TGTGCCAGCAGCTCCAGGGGGCGGAGCGGGGAGCTGTTTTTT. Translation gives CASSSRGRSGELFF.

The CDR3: CASSLRRQEFSGANVLTF. Written as DNA, the CDR3 is TGTGCCAGCAGCTTGAGGCGACAGGAATTCTCTGGGGCCAACGTCCTGACTTTC. The chain combines TRBV11-2 with TRBJ2-6; the D gene is possibly TRBD1 (6 bases). This CDR3 region has 18 residues. The ends were cut back, 3 bases at V and 0 bases at J, with 15 bases in the middle. The V gene's germline CDR1 is SGHAT and CDR2 FQNNGV.

This clonotype was seen ten or more times. The V and J genes are TRBV7-9 and TRBJ2-3, with TRBD2 matching over 11 bases. Germline-derived CDR1 and CDR2 are SEHNR and FQNEAQ (reference sequence). Trimming took 3 bases from V and 6 from J; bases not matched to a gene: 8. The length of the CDR3 is 16 residues. CDR3 sequence (DNA): TGTGCCAGCAGCTTCTTTAGCGGGGGGGCCGGGGATACGCAGTATTTT. This gives the protein CASSFFSGGAGDTQYF.

The chain combines TRBV24-1 with TRBJ1-5; D is unclear. The V end was cut by 5 bases, the J end by 1 base, with 8 bases between. The CDR3 covers 14 residues. Germline CDR1 KGHDR, CDR2 SFDVKD. Here the CDR3 DNA reads TGTGCCACCAGTGGCCCCGGCAGCAATCAGCCCCAGCATTTT. Its protein product is CATSGPGSNQPQHF.

This clonotype was observed a single time. The V gene is TRBV9, the J gene TRBJ1-6; TRBD1 agrees at 10 bases. Germline values: CDR1 SGDLS, CDR2 YYNGEE. The CDR3 totals 15 residues. Germline trimming cut 2 bases from V and 11 bases from J; bases unmatched to any gene: 7. The CDR3 here is CASSVGTGEITPLHF. DNA of the CDR3: TGTGCCAGCAGCGTCGGGACAGGGGAAATAACACCCCTCCACTTT. The entire variable domain, with the rest obtained from reference TRBV9 and TRBJ1-6, is as follows: DSGVTQTPKHLITATGQRVTLRCSPRSGDLSVYWYQQSLDQGLQFLIQYYNGEERAKGNILERFSAQQFPDLHSELNLSSLELGDSALYFCASSVGTGEITPLHFGNGTRLTVT.

This clonotype occurred a few times. The genes are TRBV30 and TRBJ1-1; possibly TRBD1 for D (5 bases). In germline, CDR1 is GTSNPN, CDR2 SVGIG (reference sequence). The germline V and J ends were trimmed by 1 base and 5 bases, with 11 bases remaining between them. This CDR3 is 13 amino acids long. Written as DNA, the CDR3 is TGTGCCTGGAGTGGGGGACTAGGAACTGAAGCTTTCTTT. Residues: CAWSGGLGTEAFF.

This clonotype occurred a few times. The gene calls are TRBV20-1 and TRBJ2-7; 9 bases match TRBD1. The V segment lost 2 bases and the J segment 5 bases; nucleotides outside the gene matches: 10. The germline CDR1 and CDR2 sequences are DFQATT and SNEGSKA (reference sequence). The CDR3 extends over 15 amino acids. CDR3 sequence (DNA): TGCAGTGCTAGACTTCCCGGGACAGGGTTCAACGAGCAGTACTTC. Its translation: CSARLPGTGFNEQYF.

This clonotype was picked up one time. The rearrangement joins TRBV5-1 to TRBJ2-5, with D possibly being TRBD2 (6 bases). The CDR3 length is 16 residues. Germline CDR1 reads SGHRS; CDR2 reads YFSETQ. V was cut by 4 bases and J by 3 bases, with 19 bases left in between. The DNA of the CDR3 is TGCGCCAGCAGCCCGGGGACGGGGGTAGGGGAAGAGACCCAGTACTTC. This codes for CASSPGTGVGEETQYF. Full variable domain (rest looked up from reference TRBV5-1 and TRBJ2-5): KAGVTQTPRYLIKTRGQQVTLSCSPISGHRSVSWYQQTPGQGLQFLFEYFSETQRNKGNFPGRFSGRQFSNSRSEMNVSTLELGDSALYLCASSPGTGVGEETQYFGPGTRLLVL.

The V gene is TRBV10-3, the J gene TRBJ2-5, with 7 nucleotides matching TRBD2. The CDR3 consists of 13 residues. CDR1 ENHRY and CDR2 SYGVKD come from the germline V gene. V was pared by 10 bases and J by 0 bases, with 5 bases of the junction left unmatched. The CDR3 spells CATQLAHQETQYF. CDR3 DNA: TGTGCCACACAACTAGCGCACCAAGAGACCCAGTACTTC.

The V gene is TRBV20-1, the J gene TRBJ1-4; tentative D call: TRBD1 (5 bases). Germline V gene data show CDR1 as DFQATT and CDR2 as SNEGSKA (reference sequence). V was cut by 5 bases and J by 5 bases, with 15 bases left in between. CDR3 length equals 14 residues. CDR3 in amino acids: CSALPQGGNEKLFF. The CDR3 nucleotides read TGCAGTGCTCTTCCCCAGGGAGGGAATGAAAAACTGTTTTTT.